These 19 T cell receptor beta chains originate from one sample sequenced in a study of cytomegalovirus exposure and HLA in healthy donors. The protocol was immunoSEQ multiplex PCR, while the TCRdb copy is restricted to in-frame clones and leaves out a portion. The table includes 120,000 or so clones, roughly 90% detected once. The sequenced material came from PBMCs. The origin of the receptors is a woman in her thirties in good health and CMV-seropositive.

V gene TRBV7-6 combines with J gene TRBJ1-1, with D perhaps TRBD1 (6 bases). The germline CDR1 and CDR2 sequences are SGHVS and FNYEAQ. CDR3 size: 16 residues. V gave up 3 bases and J gave up 3 bases, with 17 bases separating them. This chain's CDR3 is CASSFSLQGIDTEAFF. In DNA, the CDR3 is TGTGCCAGCAGCTTTTCTCTACAGGGAATTGACACTGAAGCTTTCTTT.

The V call is TRBV7-2, the J call TRBJ1-4, with D possibly being TRBD1 (5 bases). This CDR3 is built from 14 residues. The germline V gene encodes CDR1 SGHTA and CDR2 FQGNSA. With 1 base removed from V and 7 bases from J, the gap between germline ends came to 10 bases. The CDR3 is CASSLEGVSEKLFF. The CDR3 coding sequence is TGTGCCAGCAGCTTAGAAGGGGTTAGTGAAAAACTGTTTTTT.

This sequence joins TRBV11-2 and TRBJ2-7; perhaps TRBD1 as D (6 bases). The V gene's germline CDR1 is SGHAT and CDR2 FQNNGV. Trimming removed 5 bases at V and 0 bases at J, with 11 bases between. CDR3 length: 14 residues. CDR3 region: CASSGEQGSYEQYF. The CDR3 DNA reads TGTGCCAGCAGCGGGGAACAGGGCTCCTACGAGCAGTACTTC.

The chain employs TRBV6-5 and TRBJ2-7; TRBD2 is a possible D gene (5 bases). V dropped 5 bases and J dropped 6 bases, with 17 bases sitting between them. Per the germline V gene, CDR1 is MNHEY and CDR2 is SVGAGI. The CDR3 covers 14 residues. As DNA, the CDR3 is TGTGCCAGCAGTATAAGTTACACGGGGAGCGAGCAGTACTTC. This encodes CASSISYTGSEQYF.

This chain links TRBV7-2 with TRBJ2-1; 7 bases are a match to TRBD2. CDR1 is SGHTA, CDR2 FQGNSA, per germline. This CDR3 has 17 residues. V was pared by 5 bases and J by 1 base, with 11 bases of the junction left unmatched. Here the CDR3 DNA reads TGTGCCAGCAGCGCCAGTGGCGGGAGCGGGTCCTACAATGAGCAGTTCTTC. It encodes CASSASGGSGSYNEQFF.

In its sample, this clone was seen once. The J gene is TRBJ2-4, the V gene TRBV7-6, with D tentatively TRBD1 (6 bases). Germline assignment: CDR1 SGHVS and CDR2 FNYEAQ. This CDR3 comprises 17 residues. Here the CDR3 reads CARRHRVPSSTKNIQYF. Here the CDR3 DNA reads TGTGCTCGTCGGCACAGGGTACCATCTAGTACCAAAAACATTCAGTACTTC.

This chain uses TRBV9 with TRBJ2-5; TRBD1 aligns across 7 bases. The length of the CDR3 is 14 residues. The J segment lost 5 bases and the V segment lost 4 bases, leaving 8 bases of the junction unmatched. The germline V gene encodes CDR1 SGDLS and CDR2 YYNGEE. The CDR3 reads CASSPKTGRETQYF. The CDR3 region has the DNA TGTGCCAGCAGCCCCAAGACAGGGCGGGAGACCCAGTACTTC. The full variable domain, its missing parts supplied by reference TRBV9 and TRBJ2-5, is DSGVTQTPKHLITATGQRVTLRCSPRSGDLSVYWYQQSLDQGLQFLIQYYNGEERAKGNILERFSAQQFPDLHSELNLSSLELGDSALYFCASSPKTGRETQYFGPGTRLLVL.

This chain joins TRBV7-2 and TRBJ2-2, with TRBD1 identical over 7 bases. J lost 0 bases, V lost 5 bases, and 15 bases had no gene match. This CDR3 is 19 amino acids long. Germline V lookup: CDR1 SGHTA, CDR2 FQGNSA. The DNA for the CDR3 is TGTGCCAGCAGCGGCCCCGGGACAGAAAACACCGCGAACACCGGGGAGCTGTTTTTT. The encoded protein is CASSGPGTENTANTGELFF.

This sequence joins TRBV11-2 and TRBJ2-1; 8 nucleotides agree with TRBD2. This CDR3 contains 18 residues. V lost 2 bases, J lost 0 bases, and 9 bases stayed unmatched. From germline, CDR1 is SGHAT and CDR2 FQNNGV. The CDR3 region is CASSLYLLAASSYNEQFF. The CDR3 DNA reads as TGTGCCAGCAGCTTATATTTACTAGCGGCCAGCTCCTACAATGAGCAGTTCTTC.

The V gene is TRBV6-5, the J gene TRBJ2-5, with 11 nucleotides matching TRBD2. J lost 5 bases, V lost 6 bases, and 5 bases had no gene match. In germline, CDR1 is MNHEY, CDR2 SVGAGI. The CDR3 is 14 amino acids. CDR3 residues: CASSRLAGRETQYF. The DNA of the CDR3 is TGTGCCAGCAGCAGACTAGCGGGGCGGGAGACCCAGTACTTC.

The chain links TRBV2 to TRBJ2-2; 11 bases are shared with TRBD2. The J segment lost 7 bases and the V segment lost 4 bases, leaving 8 bases of the junction unmatched. The germline gives CDR1 SNHLY, CDR2 FYNNEI. This CDR3 has 16 amino acids. In nucleotides, the CDR3 is TGTGCCAGCAGTGTTACTAGCGGGAGTTTGGGCGGGGAGCTGTTTTTT. Its translation: CASSVTSGSLGGELFF.

This chain joins TRBV18 and TRBJ2-7; 8 bases match TRBD1. J was trimmed by 5 bases and V by 6 bases; bases with no gene match: 6. CDR1 KGHSH and CDR2 LQKENI come from the germline V gene. The CDR3 covers 13 residues. CDR3 DNA: TGTGCCAGCTCCCTGAAACAGGGGGACGAGCAGTACTTC. Translation: CASSLKQGDEQYF.

The J gene is TRBJ1-2, the V gene TRBV9; possible D gene TRBD1, 6 bases. In germline, CDR1 is SGDLS, CDR2 YYNGEE. Trimming removed 4 bases at V and 0 bases at J, with 13 bases between. CDR3 length equals 15 residues. The DNA of the CDR3 is TGTGCCAGCAGCCCCCTGGACAGCCCTAACTATGGCTACACCTTC. Encoded protein: CASSPLDSPNYGYTF.

The rearrangement links TRBV6-1 to TRBJ2-7, with a tentative D call TRBD1 (6 bases). Germline values: CDR1 MNHNS, CDR2 SASEGT. CDR3 size: 16 residues. V was cut by 3 bases and J by 0 bases, with 15 bases left in between. The CDR3 is CASSEAAWDTSYEQYF. CDR3 nucleotide sequence: TGTGCCAGCAGTGAGGCGGCCTGGGACACCTCCTACGAGCAGTACTTC.

The chain couples TRBV4-1 to TRBJ2-1; 12 bases agree with TRBD1. With 3 bases clipped from V and 8 bases from J, the junction kept 8 bases outside the gene matches. Germline assignment: CDR1 MGHRA and CDR2 YSYEKL. The CDR3 spans 16 residues. DNA for the CDR3: TGCGCCAGCAGCCAGCGACCGGGACAGGGGGCCGATGAGCAGTTCTTC. This encodes CASSQRPGQGADEQFF.

This clone was picked up one time. The chain is built from TRBV4-2 and TRBJ2-3; 7 bases agree with TRBD2. Germline CDR1 reads LGHNA; CDR2 reads YNFKEQ. This CDR3 has 15 amino acids. The V and J ends lost 0 bases and 6 bases, in that order; junction bases with no gene match: 6. CDR3 protein: CASSQEGGSGDTQYF. The CDR3, as DNA: TGTGCCAGCAGCCAAGAAGGCGGGAGTGGGGATACGCAGTATTTT.

The chain carries TRBV19 and TRBJ2-3; tentatively, D is TRBD1 (5 bases). The CDR3 covers 14 residues. The germline CDR1 and CDR2 sequences are LNHDA and SQIVND (reference sequence). Between the trimmed V and J ends, which lost 3 bases and 2 bases, there was a span of 9 bases. The DNA for the CDR3 is TGTGCCAGTAGTATCCATGGGGCCACAGATACGCAGTATTTT. As protein: CASSIHGATDTQYF.

In this sample, this clone turned up a few times. The chain uses TRBV9 and TRBJ2-2, with 11 bases fitting TRBD2. CDR1 is SGDLS and CDR2 is YYNGEE in the germline V gene. V was clipped by 4 bases and J by 4 bases; unmatched bases: 6. The CDR3 consists of 16 residues. This chain's CDR3 is CASSPGTSGVTGELFF. The CDR3 DNA follows: TGTGCCAGCAGCCCTGGGACTAGCGGAGTCACCGGGGAGCTGTTTTTT.

The CDR3 DNA reads TGTGCCAGCAGCCCCCGGGACACCTTCTATGGCTACACCTTC. It yields the protein CASSPRDTFYGYTF. The genes are TRBV7-8 and TRBJ1-2, with a possible D match to TRBD1 (6 bases). The CDR3 extends over 14 amino acids. V was trimmed by 5 bases and J by 4 bases, leaving 14 bases between them. Per the germline V gene, CDR1 is SGHVS and CDR2 is FQNEAQ.